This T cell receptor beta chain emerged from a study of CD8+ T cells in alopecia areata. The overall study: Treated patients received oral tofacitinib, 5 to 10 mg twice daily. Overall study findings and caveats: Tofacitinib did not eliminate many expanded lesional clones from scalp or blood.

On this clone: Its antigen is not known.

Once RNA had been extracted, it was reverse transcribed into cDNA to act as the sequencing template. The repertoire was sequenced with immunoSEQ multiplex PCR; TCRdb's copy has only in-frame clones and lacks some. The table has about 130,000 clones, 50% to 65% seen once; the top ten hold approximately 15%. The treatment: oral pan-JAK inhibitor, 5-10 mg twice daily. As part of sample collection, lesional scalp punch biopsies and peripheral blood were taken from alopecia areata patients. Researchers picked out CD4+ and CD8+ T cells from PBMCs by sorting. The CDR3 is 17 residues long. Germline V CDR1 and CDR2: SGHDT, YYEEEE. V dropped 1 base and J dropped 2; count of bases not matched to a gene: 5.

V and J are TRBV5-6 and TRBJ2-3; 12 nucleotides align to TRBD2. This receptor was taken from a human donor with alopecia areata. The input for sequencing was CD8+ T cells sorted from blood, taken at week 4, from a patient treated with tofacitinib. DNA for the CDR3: TGTGCCAGCAGCTTGAACCTAGCGGGGGGGCCCACAGATACGCAGTATTTT. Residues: CASSLNLAGGPTDTQYF.